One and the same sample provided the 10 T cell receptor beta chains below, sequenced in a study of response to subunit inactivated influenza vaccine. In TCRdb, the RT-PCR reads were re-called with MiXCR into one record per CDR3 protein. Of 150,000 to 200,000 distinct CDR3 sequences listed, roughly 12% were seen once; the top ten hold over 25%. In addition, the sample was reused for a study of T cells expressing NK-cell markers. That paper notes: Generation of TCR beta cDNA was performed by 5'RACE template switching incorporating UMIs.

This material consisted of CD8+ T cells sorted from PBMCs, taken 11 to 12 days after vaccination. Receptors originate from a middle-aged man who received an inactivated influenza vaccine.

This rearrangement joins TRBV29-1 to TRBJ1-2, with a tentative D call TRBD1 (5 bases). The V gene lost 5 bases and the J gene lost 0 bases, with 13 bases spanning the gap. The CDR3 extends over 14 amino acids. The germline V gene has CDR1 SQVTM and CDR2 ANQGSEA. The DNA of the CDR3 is TGCAGCGTTCAGATCCAAGGGGCTAACTATGGCTACACCTTC. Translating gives CSVQIQGANYGYTF.

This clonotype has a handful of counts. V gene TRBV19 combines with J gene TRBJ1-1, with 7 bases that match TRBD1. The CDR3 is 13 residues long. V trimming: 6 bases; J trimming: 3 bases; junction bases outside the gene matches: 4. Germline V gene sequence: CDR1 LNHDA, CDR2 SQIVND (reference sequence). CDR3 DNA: TGTGCCAGTAGCCAACAGGGGTACACTGAAGCTTTCTTT. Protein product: CASSQQGYTEAFF.

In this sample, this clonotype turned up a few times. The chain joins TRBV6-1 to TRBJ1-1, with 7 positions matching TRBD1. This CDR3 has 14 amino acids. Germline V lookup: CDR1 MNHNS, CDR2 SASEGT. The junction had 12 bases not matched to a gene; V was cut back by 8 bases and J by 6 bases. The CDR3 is CASGPQGVSAEAFF. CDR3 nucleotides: TGTGCCAGCGGCCCCCAGGGGGTTAGCGCTGAAGCTTTCTTT.

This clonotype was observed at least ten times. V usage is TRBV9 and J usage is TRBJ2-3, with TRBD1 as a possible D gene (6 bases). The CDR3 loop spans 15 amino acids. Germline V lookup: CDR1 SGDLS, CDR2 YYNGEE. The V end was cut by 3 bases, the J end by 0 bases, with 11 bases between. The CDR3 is CASSEGEASTDTQYF. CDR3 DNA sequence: TGTGCCAGCAGCGAGGGGGAAGCTAGCACAGATACGCAGTATTTT.

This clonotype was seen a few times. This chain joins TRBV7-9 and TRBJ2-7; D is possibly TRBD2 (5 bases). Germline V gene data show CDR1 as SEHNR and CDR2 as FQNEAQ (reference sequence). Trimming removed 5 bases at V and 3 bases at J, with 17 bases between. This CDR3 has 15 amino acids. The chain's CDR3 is CASSPPARRIYEQYF. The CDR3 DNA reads TGTGCCAGCAGCCCCCCGGCCAGGAGGATCTACGAGCAGTACTTC. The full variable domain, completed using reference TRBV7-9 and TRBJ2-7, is DTGVSQNPRHKITKRGQNVTFRCDPISEHNRLYWYRQTLGQGPEFLTYFQNEAQLEKSRLLSDRFSAERPKGSFSTLEIQRTEQGDSAMYLCASSPPARRIYEQYFGPGTRLTVT.

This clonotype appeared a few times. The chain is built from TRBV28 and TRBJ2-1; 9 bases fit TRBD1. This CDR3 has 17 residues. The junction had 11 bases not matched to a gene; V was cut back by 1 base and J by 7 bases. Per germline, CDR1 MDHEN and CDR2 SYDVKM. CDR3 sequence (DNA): TGTGCCAGCAGTTTATACCCCGAGGGACAGGGTAAGAATGAGCAGTTCTTC. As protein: CASSLYPEGQGKNEQFF. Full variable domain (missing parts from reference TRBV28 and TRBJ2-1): DVKVTQSSRYLVKRTGEKVFLECVQDMDHENMFWYRQDPGLGLRLIYFSYDVKMKEKGDIPEGYSVSREKKERFSLILESASTNQTSMYLCASSLYPEGQGKNEQFFGPGTRLTVL.

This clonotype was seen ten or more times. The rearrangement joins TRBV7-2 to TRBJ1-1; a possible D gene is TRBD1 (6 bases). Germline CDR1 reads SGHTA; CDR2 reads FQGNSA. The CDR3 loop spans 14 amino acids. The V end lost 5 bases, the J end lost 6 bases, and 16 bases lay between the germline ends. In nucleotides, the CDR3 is TGTGCCAGCAGCCCGGGGTACAGGGAAGCTGAAGCTTTCTTT. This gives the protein CASSPGYREAEAFF.

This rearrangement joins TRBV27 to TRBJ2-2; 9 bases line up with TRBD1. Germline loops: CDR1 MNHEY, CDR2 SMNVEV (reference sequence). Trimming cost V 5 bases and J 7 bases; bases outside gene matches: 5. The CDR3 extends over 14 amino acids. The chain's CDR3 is CASSPGTGIGELFF. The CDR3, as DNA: TGTGCCAGCAGTCCCGGGACAGGGATCGGGGAGCTGTTTTTT.

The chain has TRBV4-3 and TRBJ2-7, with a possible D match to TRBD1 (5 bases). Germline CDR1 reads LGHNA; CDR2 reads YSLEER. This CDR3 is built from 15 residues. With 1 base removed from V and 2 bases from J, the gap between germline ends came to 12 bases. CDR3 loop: CASSQGRQGPYEQYF. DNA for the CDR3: TGCGCCAGCAGCCAAGGGCGTCAGGGCCCCTACGAGCAGTACTTC.

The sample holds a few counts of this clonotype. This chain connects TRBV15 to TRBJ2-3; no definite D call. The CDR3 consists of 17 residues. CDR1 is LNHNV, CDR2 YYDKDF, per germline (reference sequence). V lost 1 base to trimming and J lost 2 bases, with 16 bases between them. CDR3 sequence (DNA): TGTGCCACCAGCAGAGCAACAACAGTTCCCATCACAGATACGCAGTATTTT. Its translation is CATSRATTVPITDTQYF.